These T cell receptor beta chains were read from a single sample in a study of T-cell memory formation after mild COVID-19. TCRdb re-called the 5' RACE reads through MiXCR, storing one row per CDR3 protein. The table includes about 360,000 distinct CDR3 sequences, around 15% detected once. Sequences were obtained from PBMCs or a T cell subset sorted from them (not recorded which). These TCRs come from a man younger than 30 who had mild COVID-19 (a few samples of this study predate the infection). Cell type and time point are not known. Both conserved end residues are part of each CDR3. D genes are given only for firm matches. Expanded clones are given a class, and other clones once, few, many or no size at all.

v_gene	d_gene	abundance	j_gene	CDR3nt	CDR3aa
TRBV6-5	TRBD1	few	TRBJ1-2	TGTGCCAGCAGTGGGGGGACAGGGGTTCATGGCTACACCTTC	CASSGGTGVHGYTF
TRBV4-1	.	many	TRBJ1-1	TGCGCCAGCCGCGGCCTACTCCTCAACACTGAAGCTTTCTTT	CASRGLLLNTEAFF
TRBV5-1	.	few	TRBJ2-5	TGCGCCAGCAGCTTGGTAGGCGGGCCCAACCAAGAGACCCAGTACTTC	CASSLVGGPNQETQYF
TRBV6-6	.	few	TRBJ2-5	TGTGCCAGCAGCCCGCGACGGGGTTCAGAGACCCAGTACTTC	CASSPRRGSETQYF
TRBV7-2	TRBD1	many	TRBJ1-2	TGTGCCAGCAGCGCTACAGGGGGCACAGGCTACACCTTC	CASSATGGTGYTF
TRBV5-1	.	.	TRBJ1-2	TGCGCCAGCAGCTTGGAGCGTGGGAATGGCTACACCTTC	CASSLERGNGYTF
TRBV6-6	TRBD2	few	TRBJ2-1	TGTGCCAGCTCTTCTGTGGGGAGACTAGCGGGGGGGTGGTACAATGAGCAGTTCTTC	CASSSVGRLAGGWYNEQFF
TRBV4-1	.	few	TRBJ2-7	TGCGCCAGCAGCCAAGAAGCGGGCTTCCGCGTTGGGCAGTACTTC	CASSQEAGFRVGQYF
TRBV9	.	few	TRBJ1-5	TGTGCCAGCAGCGTAGCTCCGAATAGCAATCAGCCCCAGCATTTT	CASSVAPNSNQPQHF
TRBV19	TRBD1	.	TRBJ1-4	TGTGCCTCTAGGGGGGACAGAAGTGAAAAACTGTTTTTT	CASRGDRSEKLFF
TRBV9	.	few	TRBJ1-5	TGTGCCAGCAGCCCGGGCGGAATCAATCAGCCCCAGCATTTT	CASSPGGINQPQHF
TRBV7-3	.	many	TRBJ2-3	TGTGCCAGCAGCTTTCAAGGGGGGACAGATACGCAGTATTTT	CASSFQGGTDTQYF
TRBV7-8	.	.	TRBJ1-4	TGTGCCAGCAGCTTAATCCCCGTGTTGGGCCAGTCGAATGAAAAACTGTTTTTT	CASSLIPVLGQSNEKLFF
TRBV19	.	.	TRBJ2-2	TGTGCCAGTAGTAACTCCCTAGCGAACGGGGAGCTGTTTTTT	CASSNSLANGELFF
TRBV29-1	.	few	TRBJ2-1	TGCAGCGTTCATGGAAAAGAGCAGTTCTTC	CSVHGKEQFF
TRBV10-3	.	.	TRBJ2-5	TGTGCCATCAGTACAGTCGACCAAGAGACCCAGTACTTC	CAISTVDQETQYF
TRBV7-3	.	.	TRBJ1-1	TGTGCCAGCAGCTTGTCCAGGGATAACACTGAAGCTTTCTTT	CASSLSRDNTEAFF
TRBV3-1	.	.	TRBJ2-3	TGTGCCAGCAGCCAAGCGAGGGCAGATACGCAGTATTTT	CASSQARADTQYF
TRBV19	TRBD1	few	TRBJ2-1	TGTGCCAGTAGTACCGGAGGACAGGGGGCTGATGAGCAGTTCTTC	CASSTGGQGADEQFF
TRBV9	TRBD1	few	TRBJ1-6	TGTGCCAGCAGCGCAGGGACAGTAAATTCACCCCTCCACTTT	CASSAGTVNSPLHF
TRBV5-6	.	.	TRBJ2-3	TGTGCCAGCAGCTTGGTTAAGAGACGTAGCACAGATACGCAGTATTTT	CASSLVKRRSTDTQYF
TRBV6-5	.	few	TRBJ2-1	TGTGCCAGCAGCTACGACGATCAGGGTCGGAATGAGCAGTTCTTC	CASSYDDQGRNEQFF
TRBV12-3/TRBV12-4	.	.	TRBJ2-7	TGTGCCAGCAGTACATCATGTCGTACCTACGAGCAGTACTTC	CASSTSCRTYEQYF
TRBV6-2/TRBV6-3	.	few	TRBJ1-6	TGTGCCAGCAGCTTTCGCCCCGGACTCACCAATTCACCCCTCCACTTT	CASSFRPGLTNSPLHF
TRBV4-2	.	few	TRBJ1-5	TGTGCCAGCAGCCATCCGGATCAGCCCCAGCATTTT	CASSHPDQPQHF
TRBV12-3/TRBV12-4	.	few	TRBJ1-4	TGTGCCAGCAGTTTCAGGTTAAATGAAAAACTGTTTTTT	CASSFRLNEKLFF
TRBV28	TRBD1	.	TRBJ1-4	TGTGCCAGCAGTTTGATGACAGGGGGCTTAAGTCTGTTTTTT	CASSLMTGGLSLFF
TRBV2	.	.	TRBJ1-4	TGTGCCAGCACGTGGCAGATTAATGAAAAACTGTTTTTT	CASTWQINEKLFF
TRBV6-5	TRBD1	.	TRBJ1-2	TGTGCCAGCAGTTACTCGTATGGGACAGGGTATCGTGGGTCTAACTATGGCTACACCTTC	CASSYSYGTGYRGSNYGYTF
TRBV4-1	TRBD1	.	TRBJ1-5	TGCGCCAGCAGCCAAGAGGGACAGGGGAGAGGCCAGCCCCAGCATTTT	CASSQEGQGRGQPQHF
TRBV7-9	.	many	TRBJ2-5	TGTGCCAGCAGCTCCAGGGTTCTCCAAGAGACCCAGTACTTC	CASSSRVLQETQYF
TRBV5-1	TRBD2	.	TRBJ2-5	TGCGCCAGCAGCTTTAGCGGGGGGCCTAGGGAGACCCAGTACTTC	CASSFSGGPRETQYF
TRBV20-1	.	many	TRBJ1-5	TGCAGTGCTGAGGGCAGCAATCAGCCCCAGCATTTT	CSAEGSNQPQHF
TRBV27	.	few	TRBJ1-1	TGTGCCAGCAGTCCTATGTCACTTGGAGGAAGGGCTTTCTTT	CASSPMSLGGRAFF
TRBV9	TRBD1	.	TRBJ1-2	TGTGCCAGCAGCGCCCAAACAGGGGGCCGTGGCTACACCTTC	CASSAQTGGRGYTF
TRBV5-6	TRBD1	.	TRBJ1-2	TGTGCCAGCAGCCCAGGGACAGGGATTCACTATGGCTACACCTTC	CASSPGTGIHYGYTF
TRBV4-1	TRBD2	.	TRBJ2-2	TGCGCCAGCACCCGGGAGAGCGGGGGGGTGAACGGGGAGCTGTTTTTT	CASTRESGGVNGELFF
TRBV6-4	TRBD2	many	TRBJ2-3	TGTGCCAGCAGTGACGGGGTCGGGGGGGCCCCAGATACGCAGTATTTT	CASSDGVGGAPDTQYF
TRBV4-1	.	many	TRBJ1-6	TGCGCCAGCAGCCGTTCCGAGAGCTCCTATAATTCACCCCTCCACTTT	CASSRSESSYNSPLHF
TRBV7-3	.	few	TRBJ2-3	TGTGCCAGCAGCTCCGTCGGTCGCGATACGCAGTATTTT	CASSSVGRDTQYF
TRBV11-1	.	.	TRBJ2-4	TGTGCCAGCAGCCCGGGACTCTCAAACATTCAGTACTTC	CASSPGLSNIQYF
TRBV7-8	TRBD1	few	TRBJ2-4	TGTGCCAGCAGCTTGGGACAGGGGATAAACATTCAGTACTTC	CASSLGQGINIQYF
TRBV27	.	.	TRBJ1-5	TGTGCCAGCAGTTACGCTTGGAATCAGCCCCAGCATTTT	CASSYAWNQPQHF
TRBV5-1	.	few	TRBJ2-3	TGCGCCAGCAGCTTCTTGGACTTGACGGTGGATACGCAGTATTTT	CASSFLDLTVDTQYF
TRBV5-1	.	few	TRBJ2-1	TGCGCCAGCAGCGTAGGAGGGCCGCGTGAGCAGTTCTTC	CASSVGGPREQFF
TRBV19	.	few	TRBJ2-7	TGTGCCAGTAGTATCACAGGGCTCTATTACGAGCAGTACTTC	CASSITGLYYEQYF